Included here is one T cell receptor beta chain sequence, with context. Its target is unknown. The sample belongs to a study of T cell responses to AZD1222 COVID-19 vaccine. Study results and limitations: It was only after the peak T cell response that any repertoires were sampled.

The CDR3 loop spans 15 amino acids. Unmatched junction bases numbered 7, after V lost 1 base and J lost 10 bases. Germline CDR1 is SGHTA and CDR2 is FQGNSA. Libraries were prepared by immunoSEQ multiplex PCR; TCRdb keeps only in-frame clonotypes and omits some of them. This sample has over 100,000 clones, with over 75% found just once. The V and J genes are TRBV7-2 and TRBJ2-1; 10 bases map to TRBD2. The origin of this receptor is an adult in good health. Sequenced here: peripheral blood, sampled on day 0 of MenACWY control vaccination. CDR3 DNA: TGTGCCAGCAGCTTAGGTCTAGCGGGAGTAAACGAGCAGTTCTTC. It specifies CASSLGLAGVNEQFF.